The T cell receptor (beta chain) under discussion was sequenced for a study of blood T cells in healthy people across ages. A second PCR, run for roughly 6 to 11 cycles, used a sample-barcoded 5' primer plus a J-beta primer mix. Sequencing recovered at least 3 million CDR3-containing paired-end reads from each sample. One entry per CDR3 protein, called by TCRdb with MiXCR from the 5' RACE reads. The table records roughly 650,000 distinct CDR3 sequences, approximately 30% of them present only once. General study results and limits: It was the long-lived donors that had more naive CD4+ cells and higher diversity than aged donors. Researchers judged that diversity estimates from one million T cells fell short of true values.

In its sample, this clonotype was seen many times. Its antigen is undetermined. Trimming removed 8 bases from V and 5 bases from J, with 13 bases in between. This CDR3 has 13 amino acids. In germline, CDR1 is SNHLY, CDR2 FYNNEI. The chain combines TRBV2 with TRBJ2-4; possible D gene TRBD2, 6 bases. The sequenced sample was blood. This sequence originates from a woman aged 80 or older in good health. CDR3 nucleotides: TGTGCCAGCGGGGGGTCTTCAGAAAACATTCAGTACTTC. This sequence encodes CASGGSSENIQYF.